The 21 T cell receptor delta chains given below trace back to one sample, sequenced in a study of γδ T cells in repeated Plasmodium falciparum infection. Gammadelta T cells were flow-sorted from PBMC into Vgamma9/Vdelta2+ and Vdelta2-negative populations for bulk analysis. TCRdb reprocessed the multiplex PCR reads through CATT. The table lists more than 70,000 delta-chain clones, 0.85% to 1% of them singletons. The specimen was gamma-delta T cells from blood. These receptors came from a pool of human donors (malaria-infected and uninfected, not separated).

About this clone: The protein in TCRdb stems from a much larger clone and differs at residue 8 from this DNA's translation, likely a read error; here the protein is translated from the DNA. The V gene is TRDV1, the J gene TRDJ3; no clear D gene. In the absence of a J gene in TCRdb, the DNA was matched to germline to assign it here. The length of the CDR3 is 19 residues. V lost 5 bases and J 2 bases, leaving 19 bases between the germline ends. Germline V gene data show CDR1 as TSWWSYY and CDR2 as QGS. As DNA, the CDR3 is TGTGCTCTTGGGTCGCTAAGGGAACTTTCGACCTGGGACACCCGACAGATGTTTTTC. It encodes CALGSLRELSTWDTRQMFF.

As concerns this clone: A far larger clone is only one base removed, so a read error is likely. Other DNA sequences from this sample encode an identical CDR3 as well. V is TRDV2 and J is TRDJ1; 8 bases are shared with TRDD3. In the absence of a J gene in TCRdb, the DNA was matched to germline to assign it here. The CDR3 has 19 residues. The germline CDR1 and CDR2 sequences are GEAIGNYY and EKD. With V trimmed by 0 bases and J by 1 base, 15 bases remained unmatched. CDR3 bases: TGTGCCTGTGACACCACTCCCGTACTTGGGGATACTGCCACCGATAAACTCATCTTT. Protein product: CACDTTPVLGDTATDKLIF.

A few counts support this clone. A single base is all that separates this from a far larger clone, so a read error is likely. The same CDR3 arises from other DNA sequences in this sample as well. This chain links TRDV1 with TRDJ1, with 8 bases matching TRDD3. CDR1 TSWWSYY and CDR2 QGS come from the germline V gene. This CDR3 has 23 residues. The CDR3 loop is CALGELNSFGGDTPLMDTDKLIF. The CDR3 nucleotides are TGTGCTCTTGGGGAACTAAACTCCTTCGGTGGGGATACCCCCCTCATGGACACCGATAAACTAATCTTT.

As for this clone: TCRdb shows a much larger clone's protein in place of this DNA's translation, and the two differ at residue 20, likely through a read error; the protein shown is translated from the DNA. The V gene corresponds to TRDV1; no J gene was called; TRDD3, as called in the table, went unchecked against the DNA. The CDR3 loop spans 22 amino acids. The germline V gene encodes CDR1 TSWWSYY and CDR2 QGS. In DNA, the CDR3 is TGTGCTCTTGGGGAACTCAAGGTACCTACTGGGGATAAGCCCGGGGACACCGATAAACCCATCTTT. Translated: CALGELKVPTGDKPGDTDKPIF.

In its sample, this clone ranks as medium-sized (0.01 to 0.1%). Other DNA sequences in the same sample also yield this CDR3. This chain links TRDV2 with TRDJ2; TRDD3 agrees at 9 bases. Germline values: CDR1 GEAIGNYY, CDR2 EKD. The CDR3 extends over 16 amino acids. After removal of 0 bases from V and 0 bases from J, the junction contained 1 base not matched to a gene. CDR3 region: CACDTVGDTLTAQLFF. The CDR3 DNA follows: TGTGCCTGTGACACCGTGGGGGATACTTTGACAGCACAACTCTTCTTT.

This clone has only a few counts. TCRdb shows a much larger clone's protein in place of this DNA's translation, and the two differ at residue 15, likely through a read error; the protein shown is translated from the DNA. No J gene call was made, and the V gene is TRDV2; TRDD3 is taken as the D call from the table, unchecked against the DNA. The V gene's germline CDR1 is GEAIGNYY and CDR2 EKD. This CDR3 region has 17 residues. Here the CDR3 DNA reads TGTGCCTGTGACACCGTAGGGCTTGGGGGATACACCGATAAACCCATCTTT. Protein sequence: CACDTVGLGGYTDKPIF.

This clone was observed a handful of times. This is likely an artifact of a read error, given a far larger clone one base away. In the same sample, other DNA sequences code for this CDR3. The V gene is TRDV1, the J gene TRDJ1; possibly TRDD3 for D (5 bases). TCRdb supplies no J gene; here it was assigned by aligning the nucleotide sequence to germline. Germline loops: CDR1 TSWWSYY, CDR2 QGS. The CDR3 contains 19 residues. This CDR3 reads CALGDPRALPPLGTDKLIF. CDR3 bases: TGTGCCCTTGGGGACCCTAGGGCCCTCCCACCCTTGGGCACCGATAAACTCATCTTT.

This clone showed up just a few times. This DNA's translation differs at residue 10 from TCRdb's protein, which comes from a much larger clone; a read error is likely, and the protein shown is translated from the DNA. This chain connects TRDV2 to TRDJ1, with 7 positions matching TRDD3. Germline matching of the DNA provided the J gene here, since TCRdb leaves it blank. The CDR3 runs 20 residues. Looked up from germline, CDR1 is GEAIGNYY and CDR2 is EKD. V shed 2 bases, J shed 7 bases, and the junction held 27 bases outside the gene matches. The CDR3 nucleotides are TGTGCCTGTGACAGCGTTCGGAACTGGGAGGATACGGTTGCGCGTTCTAAACTCATCTTT. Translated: CACDSVRNWEDTVARSKLIF.

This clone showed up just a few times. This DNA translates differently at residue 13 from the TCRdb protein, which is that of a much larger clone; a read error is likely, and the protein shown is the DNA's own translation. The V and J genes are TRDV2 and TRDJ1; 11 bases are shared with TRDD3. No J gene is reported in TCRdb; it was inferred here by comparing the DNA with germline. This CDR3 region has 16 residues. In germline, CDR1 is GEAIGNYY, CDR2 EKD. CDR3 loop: CACDTGLGDNTDELIF. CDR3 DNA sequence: TGTGCCTGTGACACCGGACTGGGGGATAACACCGATGAACTCATCTTT.

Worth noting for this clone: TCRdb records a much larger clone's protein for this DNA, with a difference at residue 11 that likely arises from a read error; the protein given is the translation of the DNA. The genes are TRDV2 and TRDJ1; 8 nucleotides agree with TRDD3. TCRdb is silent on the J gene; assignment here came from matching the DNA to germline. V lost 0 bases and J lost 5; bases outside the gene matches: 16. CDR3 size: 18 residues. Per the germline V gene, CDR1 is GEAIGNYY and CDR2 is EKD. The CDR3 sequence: CACDTVGTGGPQRDKLIF. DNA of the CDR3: TGTGCCTGTGACACCGTCGGTACTGGGGGCCCACAGAGGGATAAACTCATCTTT.

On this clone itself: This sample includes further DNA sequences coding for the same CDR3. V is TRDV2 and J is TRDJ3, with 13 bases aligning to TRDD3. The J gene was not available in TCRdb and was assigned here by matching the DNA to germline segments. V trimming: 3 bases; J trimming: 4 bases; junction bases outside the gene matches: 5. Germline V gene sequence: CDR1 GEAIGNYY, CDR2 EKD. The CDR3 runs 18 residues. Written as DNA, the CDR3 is TGTGCCTGTGACTTACTGGGGGATACGAAGTGGGACACCCGACAGATGTTTTTC. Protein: CACDLLGDTKWDTRQMFF.

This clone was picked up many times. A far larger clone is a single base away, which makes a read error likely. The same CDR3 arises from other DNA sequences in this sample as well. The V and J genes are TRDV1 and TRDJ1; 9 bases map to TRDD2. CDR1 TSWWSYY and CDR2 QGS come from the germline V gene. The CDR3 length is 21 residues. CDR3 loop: CALGEGAFLRTWGFNTDKLIF. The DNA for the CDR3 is TGTGCTCTTGGGGAGGGGGCCTTCCTACGAACCTGGGGCTTCAACACCGATAAGCTCATCTTT.

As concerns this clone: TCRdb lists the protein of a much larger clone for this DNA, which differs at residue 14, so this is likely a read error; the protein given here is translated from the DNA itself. The DNA for the CDR3 is TGTGCTCTTGGGGAATTCTGGGGGATATTTTCCTGGGACGCCCGACAGATGTTTTTC. Its translation: CALGEFWGIFSWDARQMFF. The chain couples TRDV1 to TRDJ3; 10 bases are shared with TRDD3. TCRdb lists no J gene, so it was determined here by aligning the DNA to germline. The CDR3 runs to 19 residues. Germline CDR1 is TSWWSYY and CDR2 is QGS.

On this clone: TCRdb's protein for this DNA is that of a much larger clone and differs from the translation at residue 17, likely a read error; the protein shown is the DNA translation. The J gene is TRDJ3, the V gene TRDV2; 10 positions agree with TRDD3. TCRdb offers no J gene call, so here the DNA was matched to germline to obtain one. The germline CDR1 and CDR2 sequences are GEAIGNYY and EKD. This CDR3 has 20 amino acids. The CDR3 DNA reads TGTGCCTGTGACACCGTACTGGGGGATTCCAGCTCCTGGGACACCCGAAAGATGTTTTTC. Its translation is CACDTVLGDSSSWDTRKMFF.

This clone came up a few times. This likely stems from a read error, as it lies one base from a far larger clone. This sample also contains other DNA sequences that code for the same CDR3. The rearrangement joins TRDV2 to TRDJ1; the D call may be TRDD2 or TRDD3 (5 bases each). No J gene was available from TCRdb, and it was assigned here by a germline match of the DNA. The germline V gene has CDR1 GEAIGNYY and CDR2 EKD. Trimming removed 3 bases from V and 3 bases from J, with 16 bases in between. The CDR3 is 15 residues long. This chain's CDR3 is CACDPLPGGSDKLIF. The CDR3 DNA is TGTGCCTGTGACCCTCTTCCCGGGGGGTCCGATAAACTCATCTTT.

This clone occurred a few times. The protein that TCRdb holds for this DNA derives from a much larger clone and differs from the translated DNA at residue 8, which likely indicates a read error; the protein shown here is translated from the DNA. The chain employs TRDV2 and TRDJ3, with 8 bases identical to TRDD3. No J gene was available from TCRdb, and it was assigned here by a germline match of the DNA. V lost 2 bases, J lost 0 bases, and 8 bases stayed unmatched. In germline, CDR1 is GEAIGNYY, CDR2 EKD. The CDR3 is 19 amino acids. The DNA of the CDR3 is TGTGCCTGTGACAAACTGGGGGGTACGAGCTCCTGGGACACCCGACAGATGTTTTTC. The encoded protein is CACDKLGGTSSWDTRQMFF.

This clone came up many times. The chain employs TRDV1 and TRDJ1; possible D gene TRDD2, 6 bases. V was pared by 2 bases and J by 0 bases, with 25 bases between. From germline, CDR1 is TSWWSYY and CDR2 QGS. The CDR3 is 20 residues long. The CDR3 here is CALGERSYWRALPYTDKLIF. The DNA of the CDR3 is TGTGCTCTTGGGGAAAGAAGCTACTGGCGGGCCCTTCCGTACACCGATAAACTCATCTTT.

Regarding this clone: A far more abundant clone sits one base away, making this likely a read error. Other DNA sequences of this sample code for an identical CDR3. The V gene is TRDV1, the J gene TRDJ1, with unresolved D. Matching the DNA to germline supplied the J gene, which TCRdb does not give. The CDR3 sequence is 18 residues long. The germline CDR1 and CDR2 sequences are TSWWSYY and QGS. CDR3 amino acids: CALAASLFPGGCTDKLIF. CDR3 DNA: TGCGCTCTTGCGGCCTCATTATTCCCAGGTGGCTGCACCGATAAACTCATCTTT.

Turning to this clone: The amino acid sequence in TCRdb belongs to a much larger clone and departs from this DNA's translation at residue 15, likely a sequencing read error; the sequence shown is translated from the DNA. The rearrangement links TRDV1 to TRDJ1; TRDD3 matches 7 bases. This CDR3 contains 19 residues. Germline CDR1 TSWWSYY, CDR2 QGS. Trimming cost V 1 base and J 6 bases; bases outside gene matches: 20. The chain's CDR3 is CALGEHKADWGARVNKLIF. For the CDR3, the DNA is TGTGCTCTTGGGGAACATAAGGCGGACTGGGGTGCTCGGGTCAATAAACTCATCTTT.

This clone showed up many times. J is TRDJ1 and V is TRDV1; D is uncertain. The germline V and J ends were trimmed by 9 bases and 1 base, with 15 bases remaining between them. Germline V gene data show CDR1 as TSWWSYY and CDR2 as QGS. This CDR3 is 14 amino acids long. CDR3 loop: CALSPGRPTDKLIF. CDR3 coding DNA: TGTGCTCTCTCTCCCGGTCGCCCCACCGATAAACTCATCTTT.

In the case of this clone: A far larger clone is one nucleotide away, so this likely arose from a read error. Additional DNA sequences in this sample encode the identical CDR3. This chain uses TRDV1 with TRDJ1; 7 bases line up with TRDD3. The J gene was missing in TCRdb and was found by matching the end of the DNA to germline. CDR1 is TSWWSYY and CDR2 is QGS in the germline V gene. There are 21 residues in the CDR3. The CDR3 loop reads CALITKPSPNWGPNYTDKLIF. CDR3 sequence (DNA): TGCGCTCTCATAACCAAGCCTTCTCCTAACTGGGGACCTAATTACACCGATAAACTCATCTTT.